This entry features one TCR beta chain sequence. This sample is part of a study of PD-L1 blockade in urothelial cancer. Here immunoSEQ multiplex PCR was the method, and the copy in TCRdb shows in-frame clones only, minus some. Among under 55,000 clones, nearly 85% were seen once, and the ten largest hold 5.8%. This clonotype was sampled from a middle-aged man with urothelial cancer. The sequenced sample was PBMCs, obtained around atezolizumab (anti-PD-L1) treatment.

CDR3 residues: CASSLSQGHQPQHF. The DNA of the CDR3 is TGTGCCAGCAGTTTAAGCCAGGGCCATCAGCCCCAGCATTTT. This sequence joins TRBV28 and TRBJ1-5, with TRBD1 as a possible D gene (5 bases). The V end lost 2 bases, the J end lost 5 bases, and 10 bases lay between the germline ends. This CDR3 contains 14 residues. Germline V gives CDR1 MDHEN, CDR2 SYDVKM.